Listed here are 25 T cell receptor beta chains from one sample, sequenced in a study of vaccination and CD4 T cells after COVID-19. Sample treatment: approximately 10-day PBMC culture with coronavirus spike peptide pools or control peptides (ViraFEST assay). At the Johns Hopkins FTIC core, DNA taken from cultured CD4+ T cells was sequenced by way of the Oncomine TCR Beta short-read assay. Each CDR3 protein is one row after TCRdb ran MiXCR on the PCR reads. The data show fewer than 4,000 distinct CDR3 sequences, around three quarters seen once. The antigens for these receptors are not known. The sequencing sample was made of CD4+ T cells from blood, cultured in vitro. These receptors were collected from a human donor who had recovered from COVID-19.

Relative to its sample, this clonotype is large. V gene TRBV24-1 combines with J gene TRBJ1-3; TRBD1 might be the D (5 bases). This CDR3 is built from 18 residues. Trimming removed 8 bases at V and 0 bases at J, with 22 bases between. Germline V gene data show CDR1 as KGHDR and CDR2 as SFDVKD. The CDR3 DNA is TGTGCCACCAACTTGAGGGGTATACAGGCCTTCTCTGGAAACACCATATATTTT. This gives the protein CATNLRGIQAFSGNTIYF.

The V call is TRBV7-2, the J call TRBJ1-2; tentatively, D is TRBD1 (6 bases). Trimming removed 2 bases from V and 4 bases from J, with 14 bases in between. The CDR3 covers 15 residues. The germline CDR1 and CDR2 sequences are SGHTA and FQGNSA. In DNA, the CDR3 is TGTGCCAGCAGCTTATCACACAGGGTAGTCTATGGCTACACCTTC. Translated: CASSLSHRVVYGYTF. The variable domain in full, completed from reference TRBV7-2 and TRBJ1-2, reads GAGVSQSPSNKVTEKGKDVELRCDPISGHTALYWYRQSLGQGLEFLIYFQGNSAPDKSGLPSDRFSAERTGGSVSTLTIQRTQQEDSAVYLCASSLSHRVVYGYTFGSGTRLTVV.

The chain carries TRBV19 and TRBJ1-2; 10 nucleotides agree with TRBD1. In germline, CDR1 is LNHDA, CDR2 SQIVND (reference sequence). The length of the CDR3 is 16 residues. With V trimmed by 4 bases and J by 7 bases, 12 bases remained unmatched. The CDR3 region has the DNA TGTGCCAGTAGTACTCTCCCGGGACAGGGGTTTGGTGGCTACACCTTC. This encodes CASSTLPGQGFGGYTF.

The chain carries TRBV28 and TRBJ1-2; D is ambiguous. Germline V gives CDR1 MDHEN, CDR2 SYDVKM. V was cut by 4 bases and J by 2 bases, with 17 bases left in between. This CDR3 contains 16 residues. CDR3 DNA sequence: TGTGCCAGCAGTTCTAACCCGGGCCAAACCAACTATGGCTACACCTTC. Its translation is CASSSNPGQTNYGYTF.

The rearrangement links TRBV6-1 to TRBJ2-3; tentatively, D is TRBD1 (5 bases). The CDR3 has 13 residues. Germline CDR1 reads MNHNS; CDR2 reads SASEGT. Trimming removed 7 bases from V and 2 bases from J, with 10 bases in between. The CDR3 nucleotides are TGTGCCAGCAAGAAACAGGCCACAGATACGCAGTATTTT. This translates into CASKKQATDTQYF.

In its sample, this clonotype is large. The chain joins TRBV12-3 or TRBV12-4 to TRBJ2-5, with D maybe TRBD2 (5 bases). Trimming took 5 bases from V and 9 from J, leaving 13 bases between them. The CDR3 runs 12 residues. The CDR3 spells CASSPPGWAQYF. Here the CDR3 DNA reads TGTGCCAGCAGTCCCCCGGGGTGGGCCCAGTACTTC.

The chain recombines TRBV10-1 with TRBJ1-6; 9 bases line up with TRBD1. The trim removed 6 bases at V and 7 bases at J, leaving 4 bases unmatched. The CDR3 sequence is 14 residues long. Germline V gene data show CDR1 as WNHNN and CDR2 as SYGVQD (reference sequence). For the CDR3, the DNA is TGCGCCAGCAGCTTCGGGACAGGGAATTCACCCCTCCACTTT. This translates into CASSFGTGNSPLHF.

This clonotype was detected once. The chain carries TRBV6-1 and TRBJ1-5; D perhaps matches TRBD1 (6 bases). The V and J ends lost 0 bases and 7 bases respectively, with 13 bases between them. CDR3 size: 15 residues. Germline assignment: CDR1 MNHNS and CDR2 SASEGT. The CDR3 nucleotides read TGTGCCAGCAGTGAAGCGGGGGCAGGAAGCCAGCCCCAGCATTTT. Protein: CASSEAGAGSQPQHF.

This clonotype has only one observation. The gene calls are TRBV7-3 and TRBJ2-2, with D unresolved. This CDR3 region has 13 residues. The germline V gene encodes CDR1 SGHTA and CDR2 FQGTGA. Trimming took off 1 base at V and 6 bases at J, with 6 bases between the two ends. Here the CDR3 reads CASSLKPAGELFF. Written as DNA, the CDR3 is TGTGCCAGCAGCTTAAAGCCAGCCGGGGAGCTGTTTTTT. Drawing the rest from reference TRBV7-3 and TRBJ2-2, the complete variable domain is GAGVSQTPSNKVTEKGKYVELRCDPISGHTALYWYRQSLGQGPEFLIYFQGTGAADDSGLPNDRFFAVRPEGSVSTLKIQRTERGDSAVYLCASSLKPAGELFFGEGSRLTVL.

CDR3 sequence (DNA): TGTGCCAGCAGCGCAAACCGGGACAACTATGGCTACACCTTC. Translation: CASSANRDNYGYTF. The V and J genes are TRBV7-9 and TRBJ1-2, with D possibly being TRBD1 (5 bases). V lost 5 bases to trimming and J lost 2 bases, with 12 bases between them. The CDR3 is made up of 14 amino acids. CDR1 is SEHNR and CDR2 is FQNEAQ in the germline V gene (reference sequence).

The chain carries TRBV27 and TRBJ1-1; TRBD1 matches at 10 bases. V dropped 8 bases and J dropped 5; count of bases not matched to a gene: 11. The CDR3 has 15 amino acids. The germline V gene has CDR1 MNHEY and CDR2 SMNVEV (reference sequence). The CDR3 DNA reads TGTGCCAGCGAGGGCCCTAGGACAGGGGGGACTGAAGCTTTCTTT. Translation: CASEGPRTGGTEAFF.

The V call is TRBV7-9, the J call TRBJ2-3; 7 bases line up with TRBD1. CDR3 length: 15 residues. Trimming removed 0 bases from V and 5 bases from J; junction bases left unmatched: 5. CDR1 is SEHNR and CDR2 is FQNEAQ in the germline V gene (reference sequence). The CDR3 here is CASSLASGGRDTQYF. Here the CDR3 DNA reads TGTGCCAGCAGCTTAGCATCAGGGGGAAGAGATACGCAGTATTTT. Looking up the rest from reference TRBV7-9 and TRBJ2-3 gives the full variable domain: DTGVSQNPRHKITKRGQNVTFRCDPISEHNRLYWYRQTLGQGPEFLTYFQNEAQLEKSRLLSDRFSAERPKGSFSTLEIQRTEQGDSAMYLCASSLASGGRDTQYFGPGTRLTVL.

This chain uses TRBV19 with TRBJ2-1; 7 bases are a match to TRBD2. CDR3 length: 15 amino acids. Losses at the gene ends were 5 bases for V and 0 bases for J; bases not matched to a gene: 4. The germline CDR1 and CDR2 sequences are LNHDA and SQIVND (reference sequence). The CDR3 protein is CASSLRTSSYNEQFF. DNA of the CDR3: TGTGCCAGTAGTCTAAGGACTAGCTCCTACAATGAGCAGTTCTTC. Full variable domain (missing parts from reference TRBV19 and TRBJ2-1): DGGITQSPKYLFRKEGQNVTLSCEQNLNHDAMYWYRQDPGQGLRLIYYSQIVNDFQKGDIAEGYSVSREKKESFPLTVTSAQKNPTAFYLCASSLRTSSYNEQFFGPGTRLTVL.

CDR3 in DNA: TGCAGTGCTAGGGTTGGAAGCGGGGCCTCCAATGAGCAGTTCTTC. This codes for CSARVGSGASNEQFF. The chain carries TRBV20-1 and TRBJ2-1, with TRBD2 identical over 7 bases. Trimming cost V 3 bases and J 6 bases; bases outside gene matches: 11. The length of the CDR3 is 15 residues. Per germline, CDR1 DFQATT and CDR2 SNEGSKA (reference sequence).

The J gene is TRBJ2-1, the V gene TRBV7-9, with 11 bases that match TRBD2. The CDR3 is 17 residues long. V lost 1 base, J lost 0 bases, and 2 bases stayed unmatched. The germline CDR1 and CDR2 sequences are SEHNR and FQNEAQ (reference sequence). CDR3 loop: CASSLVGLADSYNEQFF. CDR3 DNA: TGTGCCAGCAGCTTAGTGGGACTAGCGGACTCCTACAATGAGCAGTTCTTC. The full variable domain, in which reference TRBV7-9 and TRBJ2-1 provide the parts outside the CDR3, is DTGVSQNPRHKITKRGQNVTFRCDPISEHNRLYWYRQTLGQGPEFLTYFQNEAQLEKSRLLSDRFSAERPKGSFSTLEIQRTEQGDSAMYLCASSLVGLADSYNEQFFGPGTRLTVL.

CDR3 protein: CSARPGVYNSPLHF. CDR3 DNA: TGCAGTGCTCGCCCGGGGGTCTATAATTCACCCCTCCACTTT. The chain recombines TRBV20-1 with TRBJ1-6, with D tentatively TRBD1 (5 bases). The CDR3 loop spans 14 amino acids. Germline CDR1 is DFQATT and CDR2 is SNEGSKA (reference sequence). V lost 5 bases to trimming and J lost 3 bases, with 11 bases between them.

The chain joins TRBV28 to TRBJ1-2, with D possibly TRBD1 on 5 matching bases. This CDR3 is built from 13 residues. The germline V gene has CDR1 MDHEN and CDR2 SYDVKM. V was trimmed by 7 bases and J by 8 bases, leaving 17 bases between them. CDR3 coding DNA: TGTGCCAGCACTAAAACCGGGGGTATCGGCTACACCTTC. It specifies CASTKTGGIGYTF.

The chain uses TRBV7-2 and TRBJ1-1; D perhaps matches TRBD1 (6 bases). This CDR3 is built from 14 residues. The germline CDR1 and CDR2 sequences are SGHTA and FQGNSA. Trimming shortened V by 2 bases and J by 0 bases, and 7 bases separated the two germline ends. The CDR3 nucleotides are TGTGCCAGCAGCTTACGACAGGTGAACACTGAAGCTTTCTTT. This gives the protein CASSLRQVNTEAFF. Variable domain in full (rest from reference TRBV7-2 and TRBJ1-1): GAGVSQSPSNKVTEKGKDVELRCDPISGHTALYWYRQSLGQGLEFLIYFQGNSAPDKSGLPSDRFSAERTGGSVSTLTIQRTQQEDSAVYLCASSLRQVNTEAFFGQGTRLTVV.

This chain links TRBV6-5 with TRBJ1-1; D uncertain. CDR1 and CDR2 from the germline V gene are MNHEY and SVGAGI. The CDR3 contains 15 residues. The germline V and J ends were trimmed by 2 bases and 0 bases, with 10 bases remaining between them. CDR3 sequence: CASSYDGEMNTEAFF. The CDR3 nucleotides are TGTGCCAGCAGTTACGATGGGGAGATGAACACTGAAGCTTTCTTT.

This clonotype occurred a few times. This CDR3 reads CASKGTSGNTGELFF. CDR3 nucleotide sequence: TGTGCCAGCAAGGGCACTAGCGGGAACACCGGGGAGCTGTTTTTT. The chain has TRBV9 and TRBJ2-2; TRBD2 matches 8 bases. The CDR3 has 15 residues. The V gene end was trimmed by 6 bases and the J gene end by 1 base; junction bases not matched to a gene: 5. Per germline, CDR1 SGDLS and CDR2 YYNGEE. Using reference TRBV9 and TRBJ2-2 for the parts outside the CDR3, the full variable domain is DSGVTQTPKHLITATGQRVTLRCSPRSGDLSVYWYQQSLDQGLQFLIQYYNGEERAKGNILERFSAQQFPDLHSELNLSSLELGDSALYFCASKGTSGNTGELFFGEGSRLTVL.

This CDR3 reads CASSAGQVGGYTF. The CDR3 DNA reads TGTGCCAGCAGCGCAGGGCAAGTTGGGGGCTACACCTTC. V and J are TRBV2 and TRBJ1-2; D might be TRBD1 (5 bases). The CDR3 contains 13 residues. The V end lost 6 bases, the J end lost 8 bases, and 16 bases lay between the germline ends. Germline assignment: CDR1 SNHLY and CDR2 FYNNEI.

The V gene is TRBV19, the J gene TRBJ1-5, with 9 positions matching TRBD1. Germline values: CDR1 LNHDA, CDR2 SQIVND (reference sequence). V shed 3 bases and J 10 bases; nucleotides not matched to a gene: 13. The CDR3 runs 16 residues. CDR3 residues: CASSILGQGRLNPQHF. Written as DNA, the CDR3 is TGTGCCAGTAGTATTCTTGGACAGGGGCGGTTAAATCCCCAGCATTTT.

The chain couples TRBV20-1 to TRBJ1-2, with 7 bases that match TRBD1. Unmatched junction bases numbered 10, after V lost 5 bases and J lost 4 bases. This CDR3 comprises 14 residues. Per germline, CDR1 DFQATT and CDR2 SNEGSKA (reference sequence). CDR3 DNA sequence: TGCAGTGCTGCCCCCCCTGACAGGGTCTATGGCTACACCTTC. It codes for CSAAPPDRVYGYTF.

The chain combines TRBV7-2 with TRBJ2-1; no clear D. V was cut by 1 base and J by 5 bases, with 9 bases left in between. The CDR3 is 14 amino acids. Germline CDR1 reads SGHTA; CDR2 reads FQGNSA. CDR3 in DNA: TGTGCCAGCAGCTTAGACTGGACGCACAATGAGCAGTTCTTC. Protein sequence: CASSLDWTHNEQFF. Supplemented by reference TRBV7-2 and TRBJ2-1, the full variable domain reads GAGVSQSPSNKVTEKGKDVELRCDPISGHTALYWYRQSLGQGLEFLIYFQGNSAPDKSGLPSDRFSAERTGGSVSTLTIQRTQQEDSAVYLCASSLDWTHNEQFFGPGTRLTVL.

The rearrangement joins TRBV10-3 to TRBJ1-5, with TRBD1 matching 7 bases. CDR1 ENHRY and CDR2 SYGVKD come from the germline V gene. CDR3 length: 15 residues. J lost 2 bases, V lost 4 bases, and 5 bases had no gene match. CDR3 DNA sequence: TGTGCCATCAGTGTAACAGGGGAGGGCAATCAGCCCCAGCATTTT. Protein: CAISVTGEGNQPQHF.